This entry describes one T cell receptor beta chain. There is no known antigen for this receptor. Library method: the immunoSEQ multiplex PCR assay. For the multiplex PCR, a mixture combining 60 forward primers for TCR Vbeta segments and 13 reverse primers for TCR Jbeta segments was used. Amplification of the CDR3 region of rearranged TCR beta genes was performed with a multiplex PCR assay on genomic DNA. Amplified TCR beta libraries were sequenced as 87-base-pair reads on the Illumina HiSeq System. The original pipeline was this. A later analysis tallied 75 million to 95 million unique TCR beta chains across the 666 repertoires, and around 12 million of those chains were shared by two or more donors. Raw reads were error-corrected and collapsed into unique sequences by a nearest-neighbor algorithm in which closely related sequences were merged to remove PCR and sequencing errors. Alignment of CDR3 sequences to IMGT reference sequences was used to assign V, D and J gene segments. Each retained sequence needed at least a six-nucleotide match to both a V gene segment and a J gene segment. Rearrangements were called productive when the CDR3 lacked stop codons and stayed in frame with V and J; all others were non-productive. Following IMGT convention, CDR3 was defined as the stretch from the second conserved V-encoded cysteine up to the conserved J-encoded phenylalanine. The earlier analysis of about 500 of the donors excluded sequences that lacked an unambiguous match to a single V gene segment. An earlier analysis of fewer than 650 of the donors classified V segments as functional when productive rearrangements were above 56.7% and as segregating when the standard deviation between donors was above 5%. A statistical classification framework was developed to diagnose cytomegalovirus status using the catalog of TCR beta chain sequences. V and J gene assignment, in a later analysis, came from comparing TCR nucleotide sequences with IMGT/GENE-DB human TR gene sequences. The TCRdist pipeline was used in a later analysis to assign CDR3 sequences and most-parsimonious VDJ recombination scenarios. In a later analysis, every TCR beta chain was defined by the combination of its CDR3 amino acid sequence and its V-gene family, and reads without a unique V-gene family were dropped. As a way to deal with suspected cross-contamination and a sequencing artifact, a later analysis dropped approximately 570 nucleotide sequences that were highly shared and had low generation probability. For each public chain, a later analysis derived a clonal expansion index from normalized ranks of inferred template counts within each repertoire. A later analysis computed generation probabilities with a VDJ recombination model fitted to out-of-frame rearrangements, and checked the results against IGoR. Hypergeometric tests were used in a later analysis to score TCR-TCR, TCR-HLA and TCR-CMV co-occurrence, with a repertoire-size bias correction applied to the TCR pairs. In a later analysis, false discovery rates were estimated by permuting HLA or CMV assignments 20 times. A later analysis grouped co-occurring TCRs with DBSCAN, adding TCRdist sequence similarity when clustering within HLA-allele-positive subsets. Co-occurrence clustering excluded repertoires with fewer than 30,000 or more than 120,000 public chains, plus five with anomalous nucleotide sharing. Imported from immuneACCESS, the table was reduced by TCRdb to in-frame sequences with V and J called. These copies leave out some clones; in studies compared against another copy, an unresolved V gene accounts for under half, and the cause of the remainder is not known. The V and J calls and clone size come from that table; D and trimming were worked out from the DNA. The sample table on file contains 130,000 or so clones. Together, the top ten hold less than 2.5% of the sample.

In total, about 650 healthy bone marrow donors made up the cohort. At the time of sampling, every cohort member was nominally healthy, though immune exposures that went unrecorded were likely present. The donor tested CMV seronegative and was one of the 352 seronegative cohort members. A peripheral blood sample was collected from each donor, and TCR beta sequencing was performed on peripheral blood mononuclear cells. The Qiagen DNeasy Blood Extraction Kit was used to extract genomic DNA from the blood cell samples. These data belong to a study of cytomegalovirus exposure and HLA in healthy donors (dated by TCRdb to 2016 to 2017). Regarding the study in general: An earlier analysis of about 530 of the donors reported 250 to 350 Gb of sequence data and 117 million unique TCR beta sequences obtained from about 200 million T cells. Approximately 300 gigabases of sequencing data and approximately 85 million unique TCR sequences were included in an early release covering 550 to 650 HLA-typed donors. Among the 398 genotyped donors, around 81% belonged to the genetic ancestry cluster associated with self-reported Caucasian donors. The aim of the study was to test whether cataloging public T cell receptors could identify signatures of past pathogen exposure. The T cell repertoires of roughly 660 subjects were profiled by immunosequencing and related to cytomegalovirus serostatus. Besides the first cohort of roughly 660 subjects, a separate validation cohort made up of roughly 130 different subjects was used. The study combined high-throughput TCR immunosequencing, statistical association of individual TCRs with disease status, and machine learning to predict cytomegalovirus infection status. To study patterns of TCR occurrence, a later analysis re-analyzed previously published TCR beta repertoires from 700 or so donors and added high-resolution HLA genotyping. Rather than using new phenotypic data, the later analysis identified candidate immune exposures from TCR beta sequences and from how often those sequences occurred across donors. To decide whether each TCR beta V gene segment behaved as functional or pseudogenic, an earlier analysis of fewer than 750 of the donors relied on high-throughput TCR beta sequencing. Donor age, sex, ethnicity and CMV serostatus were compiled alongside the repertoire data. In a later genetic analysis, genome-wide SNP genotypes for 398 of the 666 donors were used, and that subset was treated as a discovery cohort. All discovery cohort repertoires had been generated using a single sequencing platform. Class I and class II HLA loci were covered by the typing at four-digit resolution. Typing coverage differed by locus: A, B, C, DRB1 and DQB1 were typed in about 629-640 donors, DQA1 in about 550, DPA1 in over 600, and DPB1 in 472. Roughly five DR-DQ haplotypes were treated as single units for association and clustering because of strong linkage in the cohort. On average, approximately 250,000 unique TCR beta nucleotide sequences were sequenced per donor among about 400 genotyped donors of the cohort, with 15% to 20% of those sequences being non-productive. The full study reports these points: In a later genetic analysis, a missense DCLRE1C variant was associated with V-gene and J-gene trimming of TCR beta chains, and the association was replicated in an independent cohort. Some IMGT-functional V segments, including TRBV6-2 and TRBV6-3, could not be told apart with the 87-base-pair reads, so those segments were excluded. A total of fewer than 200 TCR beta chains were listed by the study as associated with cytomegalovirus. Because HLA typing was unavailable for some donors at each locus, only the typed subset was used in association tests. Across donors, most TCR sequences were observed very rarely, whereas some public TCRs were present in many individuals. The earlier analysis of some 540 of the donors excluded roughly 17 rarely observed V segments, including chromosome 9 orphons, because counts were too low. A further reported finding was that TCR beta sequences accurately predicted the HLA-A and HLA-B alleles for most subjects in the first cohort. According to a later analysis, most CMV-associated TCR beta chains appeared to be HLA-restricted, and the HLA associations seemed to be driven largely by CMV exposure. Roughly uniform sequencing depth across donors was assumed in presence/absence analyses, although this assumption may not hold. According to the authors, the approach could potentially be generalized to other disease states and immunological phenotypes. This cohort had only TCR beta chains sequenced, and the lack of alpha or paired-chain data limited which features could be detected. According to a later analysis, TCR association rates differed among HLA loci, with DRB1 alleles showing the most associated TCRs and HLA-C alleles showing the fewest. In both the original and validation cohorts, the classifier was reported to diagnose cytomegalovirus status with high specificity and sensitivity. Correlated functional status among segregating V segments might be attributable to linkage disequilibrium, but an unknown experimental factor could not be ruled out. Assigning TCR associations to individual alleles was difficult when HLA alleles, especially DR and DQ, strongly co-occurred. A later genetic analysis reported fewer N-insertions in productive TCRs among donors in an Asian-associated ancestry cluster than the roughly 700-donor mean. A later analysis reported that several top co-occurrence clusters appeared linked to parvovirus B19, influenza, CMV and Epstein-Barr virus. A few of the identified cytomegalovirus-associated TCR beta chains were confirmed in vitro to be specific for cytomegalovirus antigens. A cluster of highly shared sequence variants was judged likely to represent a technical artifact of the sequencing pipeline. At a false discovery rate of 0.05, a later analysis linked some 17,000 TCR beta sequences to specific HLA alleles. A later analysis found that HLA-associated TCR beta chains were more clonally expanded and had lower generation probabilities than equally common non-associated chains. In an earlier analysis of 587 of the donors, most TCR beta V segments appeared in productive rearrangements about 87% or about 30% of the time, broadly matching IMGT annotations. The only immune exposure information available for the cohort was CMV serostatus.

The germline V gene encodes CDR1 ENHRY and CDR2 SYGVKD. Inclusive of the bounding cysteine and phenylalanine, the CDR3 is 15 residues long. The read is trimmed to its CDR3 DNA, 45 bases read in frame from base 1. V is pared back by 3 bases and J by 0 bases, with 9 bases lying between the germline termini. The source of this sequence is a woman in her fifties or sixties in good health and CMV-seronegative. Recombination joined TRBV10-3 with TRBJ2-4; 6 matching bases give a weak D call of TRBD1. Sequences were obtained from PBMCs. The CDR3 protein is CAISEGGLAKNIQYF. In nucleotide form, the sequence is TGTGCCATCAGTGAAGGGGGTCTAGCCAAAAACATTCAGTACTTC.